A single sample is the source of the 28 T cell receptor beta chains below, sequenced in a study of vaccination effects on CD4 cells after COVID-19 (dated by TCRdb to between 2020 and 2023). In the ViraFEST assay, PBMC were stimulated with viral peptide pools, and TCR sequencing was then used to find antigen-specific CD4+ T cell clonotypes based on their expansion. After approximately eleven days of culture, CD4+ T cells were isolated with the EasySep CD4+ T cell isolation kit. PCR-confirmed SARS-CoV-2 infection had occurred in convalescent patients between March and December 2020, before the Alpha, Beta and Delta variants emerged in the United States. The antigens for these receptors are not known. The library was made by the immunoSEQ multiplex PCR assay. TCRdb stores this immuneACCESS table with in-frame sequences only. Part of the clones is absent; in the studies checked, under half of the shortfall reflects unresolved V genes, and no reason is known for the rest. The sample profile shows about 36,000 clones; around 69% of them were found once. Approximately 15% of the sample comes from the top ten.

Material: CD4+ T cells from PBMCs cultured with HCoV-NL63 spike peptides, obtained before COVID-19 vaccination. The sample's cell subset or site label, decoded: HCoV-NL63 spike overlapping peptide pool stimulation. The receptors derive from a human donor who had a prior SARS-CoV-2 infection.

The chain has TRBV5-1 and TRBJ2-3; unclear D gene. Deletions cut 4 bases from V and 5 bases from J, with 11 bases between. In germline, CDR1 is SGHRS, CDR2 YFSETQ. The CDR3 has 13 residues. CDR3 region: CASSLAVRDTQYF. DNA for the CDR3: TGCGCCAGCAGCCTGGCGGTACGAGATACGCAGTATTTT.

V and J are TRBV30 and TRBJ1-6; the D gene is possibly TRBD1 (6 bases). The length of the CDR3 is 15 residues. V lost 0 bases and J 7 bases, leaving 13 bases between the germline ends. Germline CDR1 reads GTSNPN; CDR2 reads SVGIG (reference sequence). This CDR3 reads CAWSVLRGANSPLHF. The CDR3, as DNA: TGTGCCTGGAGTGTGTTAAGGGGGGCAAATTCACCCCTCCACTTT.

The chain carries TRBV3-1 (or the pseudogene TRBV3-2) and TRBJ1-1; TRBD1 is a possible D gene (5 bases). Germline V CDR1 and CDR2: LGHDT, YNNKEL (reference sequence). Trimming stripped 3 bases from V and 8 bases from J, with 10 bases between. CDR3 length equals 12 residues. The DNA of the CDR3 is TGTGCCAGCAGCCACGGGACCGCCGAAGCTTTCTTT. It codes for CASSHGTAEAFF.

CDR3: CASSTGPEGAHNEQFF. The CDR3 nucleotides are TGCGCCAGCAGCACTGGCCCGGAGGGCGCCCACAATGAGCAGTTCTTC. The chain has TRBV5-1 and TRBJ2-1; D perhaps matches TRBD2 (6 bases). Deletions cut 4 bases from V and 5 bases from J, with 19 bases between. This CDR3 spans 16 amino acids. The germline V gene has CDR1 SGHRS and CDR2 YFSETQ.

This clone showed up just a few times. The CDR3 DNA sequence: TGTGCCAGCAGCAACAGGGAATATGGCTACACCTTC. Its protein product is CASSNREYGYTF. The chain recombines TRBV3-1 (or the pseudogene TRBV3-2) with TRBJ1-2, with D perhaps matching TRBD1 (6 bases). Germline-derived CDR1 and CDR2 are LGHDT and YNNKEL (reference sequence). V lost 5 bases and J lost 5, with 9 bases in between. CDR3 length: 12 residues.

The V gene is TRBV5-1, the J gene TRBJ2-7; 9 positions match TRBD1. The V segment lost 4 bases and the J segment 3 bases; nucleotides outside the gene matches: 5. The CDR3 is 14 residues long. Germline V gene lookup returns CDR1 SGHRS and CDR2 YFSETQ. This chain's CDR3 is CASSQETGGYEQYF. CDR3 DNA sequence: TGCGCCAGCAGCCAAGAGACAGGGGGCTACGAGCAGTACTTC.

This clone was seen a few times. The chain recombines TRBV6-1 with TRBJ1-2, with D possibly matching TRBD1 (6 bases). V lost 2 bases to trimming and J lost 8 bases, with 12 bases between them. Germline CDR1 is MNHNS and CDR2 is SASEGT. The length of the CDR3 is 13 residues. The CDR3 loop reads CASSEYGGGGYTF. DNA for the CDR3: TGTGCCAGCAGTGAATACGGGGGCGGGGGCTACACCTTC.

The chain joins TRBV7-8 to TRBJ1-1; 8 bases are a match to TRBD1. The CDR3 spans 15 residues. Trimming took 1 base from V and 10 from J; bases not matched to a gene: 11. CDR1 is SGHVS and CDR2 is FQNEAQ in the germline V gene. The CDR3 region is CASSLGGQVLLGAFF. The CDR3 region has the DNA TGTGCCAGCAGCTTAGGGGGACAGGTCCTCCTGGGAGCTTTCTTT.

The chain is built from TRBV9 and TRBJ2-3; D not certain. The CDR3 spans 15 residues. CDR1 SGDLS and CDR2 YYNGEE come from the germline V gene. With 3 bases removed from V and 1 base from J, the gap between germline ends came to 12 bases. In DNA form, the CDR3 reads TGTGCCAGCAGCGCGATGTCCGGTCGCACAGATACGCAGTATTTT. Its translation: CASSAMSGRTDTQYF.

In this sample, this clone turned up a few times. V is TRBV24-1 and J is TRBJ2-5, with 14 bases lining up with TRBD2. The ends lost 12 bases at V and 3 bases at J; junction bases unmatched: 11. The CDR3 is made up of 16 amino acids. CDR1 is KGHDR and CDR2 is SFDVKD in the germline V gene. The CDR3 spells CAVKGPGLAGEETQYF. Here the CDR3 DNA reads TGTGCCGTCAAGGGACCGGGACTAGCGGGAGAAGAGACCCAGTACTTC.

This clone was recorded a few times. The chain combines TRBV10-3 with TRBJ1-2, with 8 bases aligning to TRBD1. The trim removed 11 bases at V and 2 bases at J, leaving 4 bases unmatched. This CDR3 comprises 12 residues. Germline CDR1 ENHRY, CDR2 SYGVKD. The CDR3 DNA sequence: TGTGCCGGCCGGGACAGGAACTATGGCTACACCTTC. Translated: CAGRDRNYGYTF.

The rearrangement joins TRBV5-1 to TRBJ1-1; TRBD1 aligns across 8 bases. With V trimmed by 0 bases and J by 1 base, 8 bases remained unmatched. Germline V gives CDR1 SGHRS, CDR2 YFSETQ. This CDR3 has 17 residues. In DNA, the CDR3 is TGCGCCAGCAGCTTGGGGTGGGGGGGGACAGGGAACACTGAAGCTTTCTTT. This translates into CASSLGWGGTGNTEAFF.

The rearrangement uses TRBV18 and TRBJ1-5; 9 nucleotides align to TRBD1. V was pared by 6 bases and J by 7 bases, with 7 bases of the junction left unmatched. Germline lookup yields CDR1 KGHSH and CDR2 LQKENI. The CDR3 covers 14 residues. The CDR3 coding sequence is TGTGCCAGCTCGCCTACAGGGGGCGGACAGCCCCAGCATTTT. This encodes CASSPTGGGQPQHF.

The CDR3 DNA reads as TGTGCCACCGGGACAGCCCACACAGATACGCAGTATTTT. It encodes CATGTAHTDTQYF. The chain joins TRBV10-3 to TRBJ2-3; TRBD1 matches at 7 bases. Losses at the gene ends were 10 bases for V and 2 bases for J; bases not matched to a gene: 6. The CDR3 loop spans 13 amino acids. Looked up from germline, CDR1 is ENHRY and CDR2 is SYGVKD.

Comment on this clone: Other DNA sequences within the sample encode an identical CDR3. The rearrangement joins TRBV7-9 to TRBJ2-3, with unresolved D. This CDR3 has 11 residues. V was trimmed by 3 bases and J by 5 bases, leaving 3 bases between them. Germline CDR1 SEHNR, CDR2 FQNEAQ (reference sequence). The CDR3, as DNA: TGTGCCAGCAGCTTTAAAGATACGCAGTATTTT. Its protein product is CASSFKDTQYF.

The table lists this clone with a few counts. The CDR3 is CASQVDLNQPQHF. CDR3 in DNA: TGTGCCAGCCAGGTGGACCTGAATCAGCCCCAGCATTTT. The V and J genes are TRBV18 and TRBJ1-5, with D uncertain. V was shortened by 8 bases and J by 4 bases, with 12 bases between the two germline ends. Germline V CDR1 and CDR2: KGHSH, LQKENI. The CDR3 loop spans 13 amino acids.

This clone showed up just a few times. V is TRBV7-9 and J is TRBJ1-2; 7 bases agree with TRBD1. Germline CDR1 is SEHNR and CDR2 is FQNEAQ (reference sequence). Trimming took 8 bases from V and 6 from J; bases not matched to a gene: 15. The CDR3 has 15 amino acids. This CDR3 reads CASARGTVLPNGYTF. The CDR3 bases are TGTGCCAGCGCGAGAGGGACAGTTCTTCCTAATGGCTACACCTTC.

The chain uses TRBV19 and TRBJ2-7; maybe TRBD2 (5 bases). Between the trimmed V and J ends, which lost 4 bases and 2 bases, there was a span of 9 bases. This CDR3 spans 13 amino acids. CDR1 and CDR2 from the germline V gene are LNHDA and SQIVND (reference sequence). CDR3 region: CASSTPGAYEQYF. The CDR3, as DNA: TGTGCCAGTAGTACCCCCGGGGCCTACGAGCAGTACTTC.

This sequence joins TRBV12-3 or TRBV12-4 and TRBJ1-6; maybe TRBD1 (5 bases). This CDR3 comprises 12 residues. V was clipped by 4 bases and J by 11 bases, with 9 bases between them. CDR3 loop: CASSWRGTPLHF. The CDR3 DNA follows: TGTGCCAGCAGTTGGAGGGGAACACCCCTCCACTTT.

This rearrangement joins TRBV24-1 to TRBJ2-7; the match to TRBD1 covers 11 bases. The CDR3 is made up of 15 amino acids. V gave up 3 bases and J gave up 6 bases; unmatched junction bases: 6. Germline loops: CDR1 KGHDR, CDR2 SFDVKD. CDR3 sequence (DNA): TGTGCCACCAGTGATCCTGGGACAGGGGGACTCGAGCAGTACTTC. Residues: CATSDPGTGGLEQYF.

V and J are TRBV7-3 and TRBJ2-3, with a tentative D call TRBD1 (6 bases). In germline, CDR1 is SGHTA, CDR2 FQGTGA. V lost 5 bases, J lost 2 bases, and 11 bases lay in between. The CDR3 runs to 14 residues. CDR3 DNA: TGTGCCAGCAGCGAAGCAGGGGTCACAGATACGCAGTATTTT. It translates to CASSEAGVTDTQYF.

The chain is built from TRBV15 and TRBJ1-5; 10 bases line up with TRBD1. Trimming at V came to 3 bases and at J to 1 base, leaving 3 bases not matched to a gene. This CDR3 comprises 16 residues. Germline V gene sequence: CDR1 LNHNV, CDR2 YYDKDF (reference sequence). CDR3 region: CATSRLTGGSNQPQHF. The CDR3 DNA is TGTGCCACCAGCAGGTTGACAGGGGGCAGCAATCAGCCCCAGCATTTT.

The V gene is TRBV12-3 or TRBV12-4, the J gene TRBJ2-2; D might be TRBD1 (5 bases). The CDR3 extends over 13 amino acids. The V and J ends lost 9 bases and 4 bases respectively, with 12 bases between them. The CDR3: CASTDISTGELFF. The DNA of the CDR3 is TGTGCCAGTACGGACATTTCCACCGGGGAGCTGTTTTTT.

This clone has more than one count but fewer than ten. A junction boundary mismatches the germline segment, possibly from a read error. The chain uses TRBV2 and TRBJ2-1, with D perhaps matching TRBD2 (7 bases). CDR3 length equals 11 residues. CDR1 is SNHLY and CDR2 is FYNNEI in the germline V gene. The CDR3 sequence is CASEGRGHGVF. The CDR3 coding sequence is TGTGCCAGCGAAGGGAGGGGACACGGGGTCTTC.

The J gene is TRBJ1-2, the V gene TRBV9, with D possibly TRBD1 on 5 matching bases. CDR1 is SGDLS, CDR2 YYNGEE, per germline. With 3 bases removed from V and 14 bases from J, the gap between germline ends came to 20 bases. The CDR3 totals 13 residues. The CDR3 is CASSANPRDLQTF. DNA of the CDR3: TGTGCCAGCAGCGCCAATCCCCGGGACTTACAAACCTTC.

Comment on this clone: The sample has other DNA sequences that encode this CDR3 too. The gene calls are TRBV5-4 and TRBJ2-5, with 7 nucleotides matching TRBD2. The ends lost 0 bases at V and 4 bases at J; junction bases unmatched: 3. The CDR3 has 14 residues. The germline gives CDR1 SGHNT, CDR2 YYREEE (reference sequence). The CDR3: CASSLGGGRETQYF. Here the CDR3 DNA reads TGTGCCAGCAGCTTGGGCGGGGGTAGAGAGACCCAGTACTTC.

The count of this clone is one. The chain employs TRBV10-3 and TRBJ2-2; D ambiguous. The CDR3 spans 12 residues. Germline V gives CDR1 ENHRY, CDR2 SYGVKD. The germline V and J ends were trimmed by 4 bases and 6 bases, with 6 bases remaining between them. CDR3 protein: CAISVGPGELFF. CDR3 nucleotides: TGTGCCATCAGTGTTGGGCCCGGGGAGCTGTTTTTT.

The CDR3 loop is CASSTGLLSYEQYF. For the CDR3, the DNA is TGTGCCAGCTCAACGGGACTCCTCTCCTACGAGCAGTACTTC. V usage is TRBV18 and J usage is TRBJ2-7, with D perhaps TRBD2 (6 bases). V lost 5 bases, J lost 0 bases, and 11 bases lay in between. Germline V gives CDR1 KGHSH, CDR2 LQKENI. This CDR3 contains 14 residues.